This T cell receptor (beta chain) stems from a study of cytomegalovirus exposure and HLA in healthy donors. Broader study findings: Later work showed greater clonal expansion in HLA-associated TCR beta chains than in equally common others. Immune exposure information comprised only CMV serostatus.

Germline loops: CDR1 SGDLS, CDR2 YYNGEE. The junction had 11 bases not matched to a gene; V was cut back by 2 bases and J by 4 bases. There are 17 residues in the CDR3. The PCR was carried out with 60 Vbeta primers and 13 Jbeta primers. Assay used: immunoSEQ multiplex PCR; TCRdb lists only in-frame clones, some missing. The profile shows roughly 150,000 clones, 65% to 80% of them singletons. Donors likely had unrecorded immune exposures despite being nominally healthy when sampled. Turning to this clone: The target antigen is unknown.

The source of this sequence is a male donor in good health and CMV-seronegative. Sequencing input: PBMCs. The chain carries TRBV9 and TRBJ2-1; 8 bases are shared with TRBD2. The CDR3 here is CASSVLDGRVGYNEQFF. CDR3 sequence (DNA): TGTGCCAGCAGCGTTTTAGACGGGAGGGTCGGGTACAATGAGCAGTTCTTC.